This T cell receptor (beta chain) is drawn from a study of blood T cell repertoires in COVID-19. Repertoires were generated with immunoSEQ multiplex PCR, while TCRdb's copy carries only in-frame clones and drops some. The sample has tens of thousands of clones, 70% to 85% seen once. Per germline, CDR1 SQVTM and CDR2 ANQGSEA. The CDR3 is 13 residues long. V lost 8 bases, J lost 4 bases, and 9 bases stayed unmatched. The sequence came from a woman aged 55-75 years with acute or convalescent COVID-19. The sample was peripheral blood. V and J are TRBV29-1 and TRBJ1-2, with 8 bases aligning to TRBD1. CDR3 coding DNA: TGCAGCTTCTCCAGGGGGCCGGTCTATGGCTACACCTTC. Its translation is CSFSRGPVYGYTF.